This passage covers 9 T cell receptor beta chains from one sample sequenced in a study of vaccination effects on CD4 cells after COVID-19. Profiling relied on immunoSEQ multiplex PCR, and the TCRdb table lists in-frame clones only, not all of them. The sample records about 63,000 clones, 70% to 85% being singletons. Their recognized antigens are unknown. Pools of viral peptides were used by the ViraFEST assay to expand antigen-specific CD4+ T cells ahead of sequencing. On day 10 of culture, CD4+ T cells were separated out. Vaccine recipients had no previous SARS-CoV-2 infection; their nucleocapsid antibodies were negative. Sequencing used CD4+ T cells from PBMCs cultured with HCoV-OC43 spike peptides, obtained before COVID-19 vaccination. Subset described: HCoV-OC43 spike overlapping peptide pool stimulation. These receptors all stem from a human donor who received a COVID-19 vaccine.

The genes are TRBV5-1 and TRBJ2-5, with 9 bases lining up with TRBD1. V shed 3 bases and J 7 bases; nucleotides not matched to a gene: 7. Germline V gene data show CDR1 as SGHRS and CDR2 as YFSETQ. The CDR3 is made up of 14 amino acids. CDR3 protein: CASSSPGQGGTQYF. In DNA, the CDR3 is TGCGCCAGCAGCTCGCCGGGACAGGGAGGGACCCAGTACTTC.

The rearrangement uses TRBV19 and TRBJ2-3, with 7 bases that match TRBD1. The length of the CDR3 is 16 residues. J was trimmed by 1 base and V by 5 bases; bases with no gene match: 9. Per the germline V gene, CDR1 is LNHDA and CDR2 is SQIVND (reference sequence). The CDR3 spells CASSLFTGVGTDTQYF. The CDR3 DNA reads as TGTGCCAGTAGTCTCTTTACAGGGGTAGGCACAGATACGCAGTATTTT. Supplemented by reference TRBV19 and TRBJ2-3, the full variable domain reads DGGITQSPKYLFRKEGQNVTLSCEQNLNHDAMYWYRQDPGQGLRLIYYSQIVNDFQKGDIAEGYSVSREKKESFPLTVTSAQKNPTAFYLCASSLFTGVGTDTQYFGPGTRLTVL.

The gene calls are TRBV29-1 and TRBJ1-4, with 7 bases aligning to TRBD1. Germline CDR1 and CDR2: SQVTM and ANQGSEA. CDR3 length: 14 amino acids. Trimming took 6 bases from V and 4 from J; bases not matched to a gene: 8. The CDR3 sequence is CSVGSTGYNEKLFF. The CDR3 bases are TGCAGCGTCGGATCGACAGGGTATAATGAAAAACTGTTTTTT.

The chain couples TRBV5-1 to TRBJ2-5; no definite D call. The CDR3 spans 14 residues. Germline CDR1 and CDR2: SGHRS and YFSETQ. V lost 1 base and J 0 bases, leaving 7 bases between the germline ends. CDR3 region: CASSLYLDQETQYF. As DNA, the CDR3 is TGCGCCAGCAGCTTGTACCTAGACCAAGAGACCCAGTACTTC.

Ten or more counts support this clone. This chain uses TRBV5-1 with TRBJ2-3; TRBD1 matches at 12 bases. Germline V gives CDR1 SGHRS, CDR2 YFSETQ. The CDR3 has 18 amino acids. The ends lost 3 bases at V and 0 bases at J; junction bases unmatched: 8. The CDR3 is CASSSRPGQGASTDTQYF. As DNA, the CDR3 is TGCGCCAGCAGCTCTCGTCCGGGACAGGGGGCTAGCACAGATACGCAGTATTTT.

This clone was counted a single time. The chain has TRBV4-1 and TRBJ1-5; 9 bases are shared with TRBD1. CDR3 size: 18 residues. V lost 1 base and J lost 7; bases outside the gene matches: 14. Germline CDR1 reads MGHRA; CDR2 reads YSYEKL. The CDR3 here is CASSQAAGTGPFRQPQHF. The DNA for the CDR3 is TGCGCCAGCAGCCAAGCGGCCGGGACAGGGCCTTTTCGGCAGCCCCAGCATTTT.

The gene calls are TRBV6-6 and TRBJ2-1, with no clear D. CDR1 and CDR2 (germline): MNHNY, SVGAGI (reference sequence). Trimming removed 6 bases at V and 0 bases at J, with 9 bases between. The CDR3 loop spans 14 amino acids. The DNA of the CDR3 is TGTGCCAGCAGCTCCAGATACTCCTACAATGAGCAGTTCTTC. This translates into CASSSRYSYNEQFF.

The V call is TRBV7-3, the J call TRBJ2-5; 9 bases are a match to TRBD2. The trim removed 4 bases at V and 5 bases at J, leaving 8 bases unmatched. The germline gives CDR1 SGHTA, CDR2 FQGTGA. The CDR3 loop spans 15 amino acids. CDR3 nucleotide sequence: TGTGCCAGCAGCTCCGGCGGGGGGGCGGTCGAGACCCAGTACTTC. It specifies CASSSGGGAVETQYF.

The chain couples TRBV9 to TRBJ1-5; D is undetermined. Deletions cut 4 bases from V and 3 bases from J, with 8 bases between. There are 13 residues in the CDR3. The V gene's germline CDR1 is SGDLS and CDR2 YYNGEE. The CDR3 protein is CASSTLPNQPQHF. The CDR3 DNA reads TGTGCCAGCAGCACCCTTCCCAATCAGCCCCAGCATTTT.